Shown below are 3 T cell receptor beta chains from a single sample sequenced in a study of blood T cell repertoires in COVID-19. TCRdb's copy holds only in-frame clones and misses some; the assay was immunoSEQ multiplex PCR. The data contain about 240,000 clones, about 70% of them singletons. What was sequenced was peripheral blood. The receptors derive from an elderly woman with acute or convalescent COVID-19.

The chain joins TRBV6-6 to TRBJ1-5; D remains ambiguous. The V gene's germline CDR1 is MNHNY and CDR2 SVGAGI (reference sequence). The CDR3 contains 21 residues. Trimming shortened V by 6 bases and J by 5 bases, and 35 bases separated the two germline ends. The DNA for the CDR3 is TGTGCCAGCAGCTCACGGCCCCTACTAGCAATCCACCGTACGAAAGATCAGCCCCAGCATTTT. Its translation: CASSSRPLLAIHRTKDQPQHF.

The table lists this clone with a few counts. This sequence joins TRBV2 and TRBJ2-5, with D possibly matching TRBD1 (5 bases). The germline V gene encodes CDR1 SNHLY and CDR2 FYNNEI. The length of the CDR3 is 13 residues. V lost 7 bases to trimming and J lost 2 bases, with 11 bases between them. The CDR3 here is CASTGQRQETQYF. CDR3 nucleotides: TGTGCCAGCACCGGACAACGACAAGAGACCCAGTACTTC.

The CDR3 DNA reads TGTGCCAGCAGCCACCCTAGCGGGGGGGTGTCAGATACGCAGTATTTT. Amino acids: CASSHPSGGVSDTQYF. The V and J genes are TRBV3-1 (or the pseudogene TRBV3-2) and TRBJ2-3; 12 nucleotides line up with TRBD2. Germline assignment: CDR1 LGHDT and CDR2 YNNKEL (reference sequence). This CDR3 contains 16 residues. After removal of 3 bases from V and 4 bases from J, the junction contained 5 bases not matched to a gene.